This TCR beta chain appears in the sequencing data of a study of T cell repertoires in cytomegalovirus infection. The study, taken as a whole, reports: CMV carriers with the relevant HLA were identified by cumulative public TCR beta family frequency.

TCRdb called the reads again in MiXCR, with one record for every CDR3 protein. The table records 350,000 to 400,000 distinct CDR3 sequences, approximately 35% of them present only once. The CDR3 extends over 14 amino acids. Germline values: CDR1 SGHNT, CDR2 YYREEE (reference sequence). J lost 7 bases, V lost 2 bases, and 4 bases had no gene match. This clonotype was observed a handful of times. Its target is unknown. Source: cultured PBMCs, taken from culture after CMV antigen stimulation. The receptor was isolated from a human donor in good health (CMV status not recorded). Some clones in this sample may be carry-over from other donors' samples. The chain has TRBV5-4 and TRBJ2-1; TRBD2 matches at 9 bases. The CDR3 sequence: CASSLAGGENEQFF. As DNA, the CDR3 is TGTGCCAGCAGCTTAGCGGGAGGAGAGAATGAGCAGTTCTTC.